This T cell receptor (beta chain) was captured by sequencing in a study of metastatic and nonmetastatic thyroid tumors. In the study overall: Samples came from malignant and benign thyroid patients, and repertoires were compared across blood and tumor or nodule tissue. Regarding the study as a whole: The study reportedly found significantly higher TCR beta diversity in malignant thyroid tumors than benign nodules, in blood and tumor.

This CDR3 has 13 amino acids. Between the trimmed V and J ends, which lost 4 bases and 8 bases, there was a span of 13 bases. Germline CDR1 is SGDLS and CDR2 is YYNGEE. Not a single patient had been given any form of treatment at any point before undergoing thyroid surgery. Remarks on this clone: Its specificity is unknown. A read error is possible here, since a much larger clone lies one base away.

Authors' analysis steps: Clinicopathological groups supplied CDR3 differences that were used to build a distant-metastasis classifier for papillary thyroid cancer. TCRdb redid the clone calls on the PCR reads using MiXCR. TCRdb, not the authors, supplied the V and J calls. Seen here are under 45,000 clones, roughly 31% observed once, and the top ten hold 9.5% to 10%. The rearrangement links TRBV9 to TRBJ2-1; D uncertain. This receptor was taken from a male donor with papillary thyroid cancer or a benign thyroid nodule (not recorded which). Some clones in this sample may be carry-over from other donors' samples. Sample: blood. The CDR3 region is CASSPADCDEQFF. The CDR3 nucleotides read TGTGCCAGCAGCCCCGCAGACTGTGATGAGCAGTTCTTC.